The rows below give T cell receptor beta chains drawn from one sample of a study of cytomegalovirus exposure and HLA in healthy donors. Using immunoSEQ multiplex PCR, the repertoire was profiled, and TCRdb retains in-frame clones only, with some absent. The top ten hold 1.8% of the sample, which has about 150,000 clones, around a tenth seen once. Sequencing was done on a sample of PBMCs. All receptors come from a man aged 45-65 years in good health and CMV-seronegative. CDR3s include the opening cysteine and the closing phenylalanine or tryptophan. Each record gives: clone size, D gene, V gene, J gene, CDR3 protein, CDR3 DNA. A D gene is named only where the DNA matches it firmly. Where a row states a size, it is once, few, many or the class of an expanded clone; other rows omit it.

abundance: few
d_gene: .
v_gene: TRBV7-2
j_gene: TRBJ2-1
CDR3aa: CASSLEQFF
CDR3nt: TGTGCCAGCAGCCTTGAGCAGTTCTTC

abundance: .
d_gene: .
v_gene: TRBV7-7
j_gene: TRBJ1-3
CDR3aa: CASSLVGGSGNTIYF
CDR3nt: TGTGCCAGCAGCTTAGTGGGGGGGTCTGGAAACACCATATATTTT

abundance: .
d_gene: .
v_gene: TRBV29-1
j_gene: TRBJ1-1
CDR3aa: CSVEGLSALEGTEAFF
CDR3nt: TGCAGCGTTGAAGGTTTATCGGCTCTTGAGGGCACTGAAGCTTTCTTT

abundance: .
d_gene: TRBD1
v_gene: TRBV6-1
j_gene: TRBJ1-4
CDR3aa: CASRKAGGVNEKLFF
CDR3nt: TGTGCCAGCAGAAAAGCAGGGGGCGTCAATGAAAAACTGTTTTTT

abundance: few
d_gene: .
v_gene: TRBV11-2
j_gene: TRBJ1-2
CDR3aa: CASSTNLRPGDYGYTF
CDR3nt: TGTGCCAGCAGCACTAATCTAAGGCCCGGGGACTATGGCTACACCTTC

abundance: .
d_gene: .
v_gene: TRBV30
j_gene: TRBJ1-1
CDR3aa: CAWKGSGDTEAFF
CDR3nt: TGTGCCTGGAAAGGGTCCGGGGACACCGAAGCTTTCTTT

abundance: few
d_gene: TRBD2
v_gene: TRBV2
j_gene: TRBJ2-3
CDR3aa: CASRGGTSGYTDTQYF
CDR3nt: TGTGCCAGCAGGGGCGGGACTAGCGGGTACACAGATACGCAGTATTTT

abundance: .
d_gene: .
v_gene: TRBV6-4
j_gene: TRBJ2-1
CDR3aa: CASSPSSYNEQFF
CDR3nt: TGTGCCAGTTCCCCGAGCTCCTACAATGAGCAGTTCTTC

abundance: few
d_gene: .
v_gene: TRBV7-9
j_gene: TRBJ1-1
CDR3aa: CASSFGRDTEAFF
CDR3nt: TGTGCCAGCAGCTTTGGGAGGGACACTGAAGCTTTCTTT

abundance: few
d_gene: .
v_gene: TRBV6-5
j_gene: TRBJ2-7
CDR3aa: CASSYSGGGHEQYF
CDR3nt: TGTGCCAGCAGTTACTCGGGAGGGGGTCACGAGCAGTACTTC

abundance: .
d_gene: .
v_gene: TRBV6-1
j_gene: TRBJ2-1
CDR3aa: CASSEAGSSYNEQFF
CDR3nt: TGTGCCAGCAGTGAAGCGGGCAGTTCCTACAATGAGCAGTTCTTC

abundance: few
d_gene: .
v_gene: TRBV7-6
j_gene: TRBJ2-5
CDR3aa: CASSLRRSTATRETQYF
CDR3nt: TGTGCCAGCAGCTTACGAAGATCGACTGCGACTCGAGAGACCCAGTACTTC

abundance: few
d_gene: TRBD2
v_gene: TRBV11-2
j_gene: TRBJ2-1
CDR3aa: CASRNSGRARNNEQFF
CDR3nt: TGTGCCAGCAGAAATAGCGGGAGGGCCCGGAACAATGAGCAGTTCTTC

abundance: few
d_gene: .
v_gene: TRBV21-1
j_gene: TRBJ1-2
CDR3aa: CASSNDGYTF
CDR3nt: TGTGCCAGCAGCAACGATGGCTACACCTTC

abundance: .
d_gene: TRBD1
v_gene: TRBV4-1
j_gene: TRBJ1-1
CDR3aa: CASSQITYGTGGTEAFF
CDR3nt: TGCGCCAGCAGCCAGATTACATATGGGACAGGGGGCACTGAAGCTTTCTTT

abundance: few
d_gene: TRBD2
v_gene: TRBV5-1
j_gene: TRBJ2-2
CDR3aa: CASSLPGLASTGELFF
CDR3nt: TGCGCCAGCAGCTTACCGGGACTAGCGAGCACCGGGGAGCTGTTTTTT

abundance: .
d_gene: .
v_gene: TRBV30
j_gene: TRBJ2-1
CDR3aa: CAWSVQREVAKQFF
CDR3nt: TGTGCCTGGAGTGTCCAAAGAGAAGTAGCTAAGCAGTTCTTC